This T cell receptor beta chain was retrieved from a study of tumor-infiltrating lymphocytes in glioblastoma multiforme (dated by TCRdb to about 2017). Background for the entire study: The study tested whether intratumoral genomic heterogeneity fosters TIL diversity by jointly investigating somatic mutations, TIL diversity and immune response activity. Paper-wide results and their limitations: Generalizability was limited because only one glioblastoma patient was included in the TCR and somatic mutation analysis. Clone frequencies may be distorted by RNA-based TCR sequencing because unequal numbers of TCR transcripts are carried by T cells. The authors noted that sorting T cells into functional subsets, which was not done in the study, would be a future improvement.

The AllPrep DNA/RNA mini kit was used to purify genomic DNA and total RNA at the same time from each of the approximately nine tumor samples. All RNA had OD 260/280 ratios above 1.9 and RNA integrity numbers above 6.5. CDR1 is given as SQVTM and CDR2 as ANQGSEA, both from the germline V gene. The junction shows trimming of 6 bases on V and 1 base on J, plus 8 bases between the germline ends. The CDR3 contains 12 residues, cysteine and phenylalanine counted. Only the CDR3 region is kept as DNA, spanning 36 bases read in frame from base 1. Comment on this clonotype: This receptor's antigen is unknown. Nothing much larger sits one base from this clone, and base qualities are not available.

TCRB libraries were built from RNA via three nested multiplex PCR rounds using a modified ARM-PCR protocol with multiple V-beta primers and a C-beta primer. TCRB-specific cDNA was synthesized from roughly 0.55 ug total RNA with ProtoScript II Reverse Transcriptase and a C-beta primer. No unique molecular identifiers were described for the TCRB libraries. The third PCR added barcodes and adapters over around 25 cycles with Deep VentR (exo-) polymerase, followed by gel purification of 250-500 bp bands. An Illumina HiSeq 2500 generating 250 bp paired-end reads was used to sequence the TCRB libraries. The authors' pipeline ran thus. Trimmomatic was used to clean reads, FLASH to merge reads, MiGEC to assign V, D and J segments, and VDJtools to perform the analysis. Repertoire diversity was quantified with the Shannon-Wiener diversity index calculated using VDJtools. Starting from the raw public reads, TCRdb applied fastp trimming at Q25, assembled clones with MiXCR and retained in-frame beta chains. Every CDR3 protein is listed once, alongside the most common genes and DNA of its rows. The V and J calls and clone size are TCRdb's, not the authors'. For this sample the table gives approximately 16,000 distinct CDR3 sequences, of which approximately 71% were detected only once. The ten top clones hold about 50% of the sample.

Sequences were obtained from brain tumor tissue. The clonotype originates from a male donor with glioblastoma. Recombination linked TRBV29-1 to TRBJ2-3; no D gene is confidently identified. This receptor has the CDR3 CSVADGTDTQYF. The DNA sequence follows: TGCAGCGTCGCAGACGGCACAGATACGCAGTATTTT.